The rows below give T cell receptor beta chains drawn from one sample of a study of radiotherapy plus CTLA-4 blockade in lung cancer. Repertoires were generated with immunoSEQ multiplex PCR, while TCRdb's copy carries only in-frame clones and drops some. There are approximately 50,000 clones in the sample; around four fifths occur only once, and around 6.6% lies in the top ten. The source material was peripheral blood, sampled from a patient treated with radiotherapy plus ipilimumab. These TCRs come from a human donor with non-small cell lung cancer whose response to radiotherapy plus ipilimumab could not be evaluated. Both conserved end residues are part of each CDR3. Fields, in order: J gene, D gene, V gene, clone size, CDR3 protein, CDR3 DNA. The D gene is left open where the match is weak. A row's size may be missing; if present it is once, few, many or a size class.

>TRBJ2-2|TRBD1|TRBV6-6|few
CASRRQGDGELFF
TGTGCCAGCAGACGACAGGGGGACGGGGAGCTGTTTTTT
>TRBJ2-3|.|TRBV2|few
CASSALGSPDTQYF
TGTGCCAGCAGTGCTCTAGGGAGCCCAGATACGCAGTATTTT
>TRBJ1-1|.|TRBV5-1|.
CASSAALWTEAFF
TGCGCCAGCAGCGCGGCCCTGTGGACTGAAGCTTTCTTT
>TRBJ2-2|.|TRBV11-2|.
CASSLNRAAGELFF
TGTGCCAGCAGCTTAAACAGGGCGGCCGGGGAGCTGTTTTTT
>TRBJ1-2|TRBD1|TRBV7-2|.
CASSPRRVTGDGYTF
TGTGCCAGCAGCCCTAGACGAGTAACAGGGGATGGCTACACCTTC
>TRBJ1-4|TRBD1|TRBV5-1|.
CASSSGQGINEKLFF
TGCGCCAGCAGCTCGGGACAGGGTATAAATGAAAAACTGTTTTTT
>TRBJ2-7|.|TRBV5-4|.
CASSLAAGLYEQYF
TGTGCCAGCAGCTTGGCTGCGGGTCTCTACGAGCAGTACTTC
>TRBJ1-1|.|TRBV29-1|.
CSVEDPGGSNTEAFF
TGCAGCGTTGAAGATCCGGGGGGGTCAAACACTGAAGCTTTCTTT
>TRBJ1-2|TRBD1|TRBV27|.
CASSPRGRGRPYGYTF
TGTGCCAGCAGTCCTCGGGGCAGGGGGCGGCCATATGGCTACACCTTC
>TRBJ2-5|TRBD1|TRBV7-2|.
CASSLRTGQETQYF
TGTGCCAGCAGCCTCCGGACAGGACAAGAGACCCAGTACTTC
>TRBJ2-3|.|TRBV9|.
CASSGLGDTQYF
TGTGCCAGCAGCGGTCTCGGAGATACGCAGTATTTT
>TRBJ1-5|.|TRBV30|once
CAWSKWGQSNQPQHF
TGTGCCTGGAGTAAATGGGGCCAGAGCAATCAGCCCCAGCATTTT
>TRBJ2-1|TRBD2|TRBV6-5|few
CASSYPGVAGTYEQFF
TGTGCCAGCAGTTACCCCGGGGTAGCGGGAACCTATGAGCAGTTCTTC
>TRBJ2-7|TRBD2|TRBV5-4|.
CASSLRAGLAGVPYF
TGTGCCAGCAGCTTAAGGGCGGGGCTAGCGGGAGTACCGTACTTC
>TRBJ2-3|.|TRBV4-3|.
CASSQDAPGNRNTQYF
TGCGCCAGCAGCCAAGACGCGCCGGGAAATAGGAATACGCAGTATTTT
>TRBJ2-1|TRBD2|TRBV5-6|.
CASSLRTSGGSYNEQFF
TGTGCCAGCAGCTTGAGGACTAGCGGAGGCTCCTACAATGAGCAGTTCTTC
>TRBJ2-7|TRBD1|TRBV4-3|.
CASSQVPGQGASEQYF
TGCGCCAGCAGCCAAGTTCCGGGACAGGGGGCGTCCGAGCAGTACTTC
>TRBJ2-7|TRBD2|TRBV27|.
CASTWRAGAYEQYF
TGTGCCAGCACTTGGCGGGCGGGAGCCTACGAGCAGTACTTC
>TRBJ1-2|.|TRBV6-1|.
CAIDKDSGRLGGYTF
TGTGCCATAGATAAGGACAGTGGGCGGCTAGGTGGCTACACCTTC
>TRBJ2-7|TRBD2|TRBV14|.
CASSLRTSGLSHEQYF
TGTGCCAGCAGCCTCCGGACTAGCGGACTTTCCCACGAGCAGTACTTC
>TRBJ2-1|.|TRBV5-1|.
CASSSIRYKGNEQFF
TGCGCCAGCAGCTCGATCCGATATAAGGGGAATGAGCAGTTCTTC
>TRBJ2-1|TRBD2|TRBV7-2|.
CASSLGLDSYNEQFF
TGTGCCAGCAGCCTTGGACTAGACTCCTACAATGAGCAGTTCTTC
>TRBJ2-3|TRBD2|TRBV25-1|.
CASSERAGADTQYF
TGTGCCAGCAGTGAACGGGCGGGAGCGGATACGCAGTATTTT
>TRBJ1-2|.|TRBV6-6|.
CASSEQRFYGYTF
TGTGCCAGCAGCGAGCAACGGTTCTATGGCTACACCTTC
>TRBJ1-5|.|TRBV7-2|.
CASSPMGGSNQPQHF
TGTGCCAGCAGCCCTATGGGGGGTAGCAATCAGCCCCAGCATTTT
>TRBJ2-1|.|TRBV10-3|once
CAIRPTGTTSYNEQFF
TGTGCCATCAGGCCAACCGGAACTACATCCTACAATGAGCAGTTCTTC
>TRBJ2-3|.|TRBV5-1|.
CASSRVQGTDTQYF
TGCGCCAGCAGCCGGGTACAGGGCACAGATACGCAGTATTTT
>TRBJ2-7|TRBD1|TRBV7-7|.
CASSLGDRYFYEQYF
TGTGCCAGCAGCTTAGGGGACAGGTACTTCTACGAGCAGTACTTC
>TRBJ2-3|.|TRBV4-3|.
CASSQGGGSTDTQYF
TGCGCCAGCAGCCAGGGAGGGGGGAGCACAGATACGCAGTATTTT
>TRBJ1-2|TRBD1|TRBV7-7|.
CASSFISSGTGVYGYTF
TGTGCCAGCAGCTTCATATCCTCGGGGACAGGGGTTTATGGCTACACCTTC
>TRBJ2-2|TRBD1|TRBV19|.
CASSIPSLRGRTGELFF
TGTGCCAGTAGTATACCCTCTCTCAGGGGGCGTACCGGGGAGCTGTTTTTT
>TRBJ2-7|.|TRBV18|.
CASSSTGAYEQYF
TGTGCCAGCTCATCCACAGGTGCCTACGAGCAGTACTTC
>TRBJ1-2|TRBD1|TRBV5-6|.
CASSFDGQGKDGYTF
TGTGCCAGCAGCTTCGATGGACAGGGAAAAGATGGCTACACCTTC
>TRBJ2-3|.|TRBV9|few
CASSTSSSGLTDTQYF
TGTGCCAGCAGCACCTCTAGCTCCGGCTTAACAGATACGCAGTATTTT
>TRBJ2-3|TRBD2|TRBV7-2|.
CASSRPGTSGGTDTQYF
TGTGCCAGCAGCCGTCCCGGGACTAGCGGGGGCACAGATACGCAGTATTTT
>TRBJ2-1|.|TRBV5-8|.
CASSLALHGSQQFF
TGTGCCAGCAGCTTGGCGTTGCACGGGAGTCAGCAGTTCTTC
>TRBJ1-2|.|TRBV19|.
CASTSDRLADGYTF
.
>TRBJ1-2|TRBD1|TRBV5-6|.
CASFRQGEFINYGYTF
TGTGCCAGTTTTCGCCAGGGGGAATTTATTAACTATGGCTACACCTTC
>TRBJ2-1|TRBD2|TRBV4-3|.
CASSQGIAGGYNEQFF
TGCGCCAGCAGCCAAGGAATAGCGGGAGGCTACAATGAGCAGTTCTTC
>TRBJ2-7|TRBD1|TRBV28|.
CASSSPGQGVKQYF
TGTGCCAGCAGTTCCCCGGGACAGGGGGTCAAGCAGTACTTC
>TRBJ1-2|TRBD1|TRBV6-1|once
CASSGQGGYGYTF
TGTGCCAGCAGCGGACAGGGTGGATATGGCTACACCTTC
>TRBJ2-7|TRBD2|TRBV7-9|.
CASSLGAGGRLGEQYF
TGTGCCAGCAGCTTAGGGGCGGGGGGGCGTTTAGGCGAGCAGTACTTC